A single sample is the source of the 10 T cell receptor beta chains below, sequenced in a study of cytomegalovirus exposure and HLA in healthy donors (dated by TCRdb to about 2017). Library method: the immunoSEQ multiplex PCR assay. For the multiplex PCR, a mixture combining 60 forward primers for TCR Vbeta segments and 13 reverse primers for TCR Jbeta segments was used. TCRdb stores this immuneACCESS table with in-frame sequences only. Part of the clones is absent; in the studies checked, under half of the shortfall reflects unresolved V genes, and no reason is known for the rest. The sample includes about 190,000 clones, with 60% to 85% observed a single time. The ten largest account for less than 2% of the sample. The sequenced material came from PBMCs. These receptors were collected from a woman aged 18-35 years in good health and CMV-seronegative.

This clone was seen only a few times. The rearrangement uses TRBV6-5 and TRBJ2-7; TRBD1 matches 7 bases. V trimming: 5 bases; J trimming: 4 bases; junction bases outside the gene matches: 11. Germline values: CDR1 MNHEY, CDR2 SVGAGI. This CDR3 spans 15 amino acids. The CDR3 DNA follows: TGTGCCAGCAGTAAGATGGACAGGCTTGAGTACGAGCAGTACTTC. Its protein product is CASSKMDRLEYEQYF.

The rearrangement links TRBV27 to TRBJ2-7; TRBD1 is a possible D gene (5 bases). Germline assignment: CDR1 MNHEY and CDR2 SMNVEV (reference sequence). Deletions cut 6 bases from V and 5 bases from J, with 11 bases between. The CDR3 is 12 amino acids. The CDR3 protein is CASSLDSHEQYF. The CDR3 coding sequence is TGTGCCAGCAGCCTTGACAGCCACGAGCAGTACTTC.

J is TRBJ2-3 and V is TRBV7-9, with a tentative D call TRBD2 (6 bases). V was clipped by 2 bases and J by 2 bases, with 17 bases between them. The CDR3 runs 17 residues. Per the germline V gene, CDR1 is SEHNR and CDR2 is FQNEAQ (reference sequence). This CDR3 reads CASSLIAGLDYTDTQYF. In nucleotides, the CDR3 is TGTGCCAGCAGCTTAATAGCCGGGCTGGACTACACAGATACGCAGTATTTT.

This chain uses TRBV11-2 with TRBJ2-1, with no clear D. V shed 5 bases and J shed 5 bases, with 4 bases lying between them. CDR1 and CDR2 (germline): SGHAT, FQNNGV. CDR3 size: 11 residues. CDR3 DNA: TGTGCCAGCAGCGTAAACAATGAGCAGTTCTTC. Translation gives CASSVNNEQFF.

The V call is TRBV11-2, the J call TRBJ2-3, with 11 bases fitting TRBD1. CDR3 length: 19 residues. The junction had 13 bases not matched to a gene; V was cut back by 1 base and J by 4 bases. CDR1 SGHAT and CDR2 FQNNGV come from the germline V gene. The CDR3 sequence is CASSLGWDRGDDWADTQYF. CDR3 coding DNA: TGTGCCAGCAGCTTAGGTTGGGACAGGGGGGACGACTGGGCAGATACGCAGTATTTT. Combining the CDR3 with reference TRBV11-2 and TRBJ2-3 gives the whole variable domain EAGVAQSPRYKIIEKRQSVAFWCNPISGHATLYWYQQILGQGPKLLIQFQNNGVVDDSQLPKDRFSAERLKGVDSTLKIQPAKLEDSAVYLCASSLGWDRGDDWADTQYFGPGTRLTVL.

The chain joins TRBV19 to TRBJ1-2, with D perhaps matching TRBD1 (5 bases). With 8 bases removed from V and 4 bases from J, the gap between germline ends came to 14 bases. This CDR3 region has 13 residues. Looked up from germline, CDR1 is LNHDA and CDR2 is SQIVND (reference sequence). The DNA of the CDR3 is TGTGCCAGTTCCCGACAGACCCCCTATGGCTACACCTTC. Translated: CASSRQTPYGYTF.

The rearrangement joins TRBV28 to TRBJ2-1; tentatively, D is TRBD2 (5 bases). Per the germline V gene, CDR1 is MDHEN and CDR2 is SYDVKM. The CDR3 has 14 residues. Trimming removed 8 bases from V and 8 bases from J, with 19 bases in between. As DNA, the CDR3 is TGTGCCAGCTGCCCGGATCCGCACGGGGATGAGCAGTTCTTC. Protein: CASCPDPHGDEQFF.

V is TRBV29-1 and J is TRBJ2-5; D might be TRBD2 (6 bases). CDR1 is SQVTM and CDR2 is ANQGSEA in the germline V gene. Between the trimmed V and J ends, which lost 7 bases and 1 base, there was a span of 10 bases. The CDR3 runs to 12 residues. CDR3 sequence reads: CSADGGQETQYF. The DNA for the CDR3 is TGCAGCGCCGACGGGGGCCAAGAGACCCAGTACTTC.

The chain is built from TRBV6-5 and TRBJ2-7, with 10 positions matching TRBD1. CDR1 is MNHEY and CDR2 is SVGAGI in the germline V gene. The CDR3 is 15 residues long. V lost 6 bases and J lost 4; bases outside the gene matches: 9. The CDR3 DNA sequence: TGTGCCAGCAGACTAACCCGGGACAGGGGATACGAGCAGTACTTC. Its translation is CASRLTRDRGYEQYF.

The V gene is TRBV30, the J gene TRBJ1-2; the D is unclear. Trimming cost V 0 bases and J 3 bases, with 23 bases left between them. The germline V gene encodes CDR1 GTSNPN and CDR2 SVGIG (reference sequence). This CDR3 has 18 residues. The CDR3 DNA sequence: TGTGCCTGGAGTGTATCGGTGGAAGCGACGCCTCTATACTATGGCTACACCTTC. As protein: CAWSVSVEATPLYYGYTF.